The 26 T cell receptor beta chains reported below all come from one sample, sequenced in a study of blood T cell repertoires in COVID-19. TCRdb's copy holds only in-frame clones and misses some; the assay was immunoSEQ multiplex PCR. This table holds roughly 300,000 clones, 90% found once. The specimen sequenced was peripheral blood. The receptor source for this set is a woman aged 25 to 39 with COVID-19, enrolled during active disease.

The chain joins TRBV28 to TRBJ1-6, with 11 bases matching TRBD1. This CDR3 spans 14 amino acids. Germline assignment: CDR1 MDHEN and CDR2 SYDVKM. The V gene end was trimmed by 10 bases and the J gene end by 7 bases; junction bases not matched to a gene: 6. Here the CDR3 DNA reads TGTGCCACCAAGAGGACAGGGGGCAATTCACCCCTCCACTTT. It specifies CATKRTGGNSPLHF.

The J gene is TRBJ2-2, the V gene TRBV27; D gene uncertain. V was shortened by 2 bases and J by 2 bases, with 6 bases between the two germline ends. CDR1 is MNHEY, CDR2 SMNVEV, per germline (reference sequence). The CDR3 has 14 residues. The CDR3 is CASSLILNTGELFF. Here the CDR3 DNA reads TGTGCCAGCAGTTTAATACTTAACACCGGGGAGCTGTTTTTT.

CDR3 coding DNA: TGTGCCAGCAGCCAAGAGAGCAGGGGCGTCGGCTACACCTTC. It specifies CASSQESRGVGYTF. The genes are TRBV3-1 (or the pseudogene TRBV3-2) and TRBJ1-2, with D perhaps TRBD1 (6 bases). The CDR3 sequence is 14 residues long. V shed 0 bases and J shed 8 bases, with 13 bases lying between them. The germline CDR1 and CDR2 sequences are LGHDT and YNNKEL (reference sequence).

The chain has TRBV6-5 and TRBJ1-3; perhaps TRBD1 as D (5 bases). CDR1 is MNHEY and CDR2 is SVGAGI in the germline V gene. The V gene lost 4 bases and the J gene lost 4 bases, with 8 bases spanning the gap. The CDR3 loop spans 13 amino acids. The CDR3 nucleotides are TGTGCCAGCAGTTCCAACAGGGGAAACACCATATATTTT. The encoded protein is CASSSNRGNTIYF.

This sequence joins TRBV28 and TRBJ1-6; 8 nucleotides align to TRBD1. The J segment lost 7 bases and the V segment lost 2 bases, leaving 1 base of the junction unmatched. The germline V gene encodes CDR1 MDHEN and CDR2 SYDVKM. This CDR3 region has 14 residues. The CDR3 reads CASSLTGGNSPLHF. Here the CDR3 DNA reads TGTGCCAGCAGTTTAACAGGGGGAAATTCACCCCTCCACTTT. The full variable domain, completed using reference TRBV28 and TRBJ1-6, is DVKVTQSSRYLVKRTGEKVFLECVQDMDHENMFWYRQDPGLGLRLIYFSYDVKMKEKGDIPEGYSVSREKKERFSLILESASTNQTSMYLCASSLTGGNSPLHFGNGTRLTVT.

Here the CDR3 reads CATSDPRQGNYGYTF. CDR3 DNA: TGTGCCACCAGTGATCCCCGACAGGGTAACTATGGCTACACCTTC. V is TRBV24-1 and J is TRBJ1-2, with 7 positions matching TRBD1. Germline trimming cut 3 bases from V and 1 base from J; bases unmatched to any gene: 4. CDR3 length: 15 amino acids. Germline V CDR1 and CDR2: KGHDR, SFDVKD.

The chain recombines TRBV5-6 with TRBJ1-6, with a weak D call TRBD1 (5 bases). Trimming removed 4 bases at V and 10 bases at J, with 15 bases between. CDR3 length equals 14 residues. The germline gives CDR1 SGHDT, CDR2 YYEEEE. CDR3 sequence: CASSLGLSQSPLHF. Here the CDR3 DNA reads TGTGCCAGCAGCCTGGGACTCTCCCAATCACCCCTCCACTTT.

J is TRBJ2-7 and V is TRBV2, with 12 positions matching TRBD2. Trimming cost V 10 bases and J 0 bases; bases outside gene matches: 10. Germline V gives CDR1 SNHLY, CDR2 FYNNEI. The CDR3 has 16 residues. DNA for the CDR3: TGTGCCAACCGCGGGACTAGCGGGCCTAGCTCCTACGAGCAGTACTTC. Translated, it gives CANRGTSGPSSYEQYF.

V is TRBV2 and J is TRBJ1-1, with D possibly matching TRBD1 (5 bases). Germline V gene data show CDR1 as SNHLY and CDR2 as FYNNEI. V was trimmed by 5 bases and J by 7 bases, leaving 11 bases between them. The CDR3 is made up of 12 amino acids. CDR3 loop: CASSQWGVEAFF. CDR3 DNA: TGTGCCAGCAGTCAATGGGGGGTTGAAGCTTTCTTT.

The DNA of the CDR3 is TGTGCCAGCAGCTTCGGGACAGGGGAAACAGATACGCAGTATTTT. It translates to CASSFGTGETDTQYF. The chain couples TRBV11-2 to TRBJ2-3; 10 bases fit TRBD1. From germline, CDR1 is SGHAT and CDR2 FQNNGV. The CDR3 is 15 residues long. The junction had 3 bases not matched to a gene; V was cut back by 3 bases and J by 3 bases.

The table lists this clone with a few counts. The rearrangement uses TRBV10-3 and TRBJ2-2; 7 bases are shared with TRBD1. The CDR3 totals 15 residues. With V trimmed by 0 bases and J by 7 bases, 5 bases remained unmatched. CDR1 ENHRY and CDR2 SYGVKD come from the germline V gene. CDR3 residues: CAISESRQGVGELFF. CDR3 nucleotides: TGTGCCATCAGTGAGTCGAGACAGGGAGTCGGGGAGCTGTTTTTT.

V is TRBV12-3 or TRBV12-4 and J is TRBJ2-1; TRBD2 matches 8 bases. The CDR3 contains 12 residues. With V trimmed by 11 bases and J by 8 bases, 8 bases remained unmatched. The CDR3 sequence: CASRAGVDEQFF. CDR3 DNA: TGTGCCTCCCGAGCGGGAGTGGATGAGCAGTTCTTC.

The chain recombines TRBV19 with TRBJ1-2; tentatively, D is TRBD1 (5 bases). The CDR3 sequence is 12 residues long. Per the germline V gene, CDR1 is LNHDA and CDR2 is SQIVND (reference sequence). V was cut by 4 bases and J by 14 bases, with 17 bases left in between. The CDR3 DNA reads TGTGCCAGTAGTAGCCGTGCGGGGACCGGAACCTTC. Translation: CASSSRAGTGTF.

This chain links TRBV5-4 with TRBJ2-5; 15 bases agree with TRBD2. The CDR3 is made up of 16 amino acids. V trimming: 4 bases; J trimming: 5 bases; junction bases outside the gene matches: 6. Germline lookup yields CDR1 SGHNT and CDR2 YYREEE (reference sequence). CDR3 amino acids: CASSLRTSGRGETQYF. The CDR3 coding sequence is TGTGCCAGCAGCCTGCGGACTAGCGGGAGGGGGGAGACCCAGTACTTC. Full variable domain (missing parts from reference TRBV5-4 and TRBJ2-5): ETGVTQSPTHLIKTRGQQVTLRCSSQSGHNTVSWYQQALGQGPQFIFQYYREEENGRGNFPPRFSGLQFPNYSSELNVNALELDDSALYLCASSLRTSGRGETQYFGPGTRLLVL.

The chain carries TRBV5-1 and TRBJ2-7, with 7 bases aligning to TRBD1. V shed 4 bases, J shed 2 bases, and the junction held 9 bases outside the gene matches. This CDR3 region has 15 residues. The germline V gene encodes CDR1 SGHRS and CDR2 YFSETQ. The CDR3 here is CASSRPTTGTYEQYF. DNA of the CDR3: TGCGCCAGCAGCCGACCGACGACAGGGACCTACGAGCAGTACTTC.

The rearrangement joins TRBV7-9 to TRBJ1-1; D remains unclear. This CDR3 has 14 amino acids. Per germline, CDR1 SEHNR and CDR2 FQNEAQ (reference sequence). V lost 3 bases and J 6 bases, leaving 14 bases between the germline ends. The DNA for the CDR3 is TGTGCCAGCAGCTTCGGTGCCGCATCGGCTGAAGCTTTCTTT. Residues: CASSFGAASAEAFF. Full variable domain (missing parts from reference TRBV7-9 and TRBJ1-1): DTGVSQNPRHKITKRGQNVTFRCDPISEHNRLYWYRQTLGQGPEFLTYFQNEAQLEKSRLLSDRFSAERPKGSFSTLEIQRTEQGDSAMYLCASSFGAASAEAFFGQGTRLTVV.

The J gene is TRBJ2-7, the V gene TRBV7-6; 11 bases match TRBD1. V shed 5 bases and J 7 bases; nucleotides not matched to a gene: 13. Germline lookup yields CDR1 SGHVS and CDR2 FNYEAQ. This CDR3 spans 16 amino acids. The CDR3 region is CASSARQGTGGWEQYF. The CDR3 DNA is TGTGCCAGCAGCGCTCGTCAGGGGACAGGGGGTTGGGAGCAGTACTTC.

The table lists this clone with a few counts. CDR3 residues: CASSWTSGSYEQYF. The CDR3 bases are TGTGCCAGCAGTTGGACTAGCGGGAGCTACGAGCAGTACTTC. This chain links TRBV6-2 or TRBV6-3 with TRBJ2-7, with 13 bases fitting TRBD2. In germline, CDR1 is MNHEY, CDR2 SVGEGT. V dropped 4 bases and J dropped 3; count of bases not matched to a gene: 0. The CDR3 is 14 amino acids.

The sample holds one count of this clone. For the CDR3, the DNA is TGTGCCAGCAGTGAATGGCTAGCGGCTACCGGGGAGCTGTTTTTT. Translated, it gives CASSEWLAATGELFF. This chain uses TRBV2 with TRBJ2-2, with 7 bases that match TRBD2. The CDR3 sequence is 15 residues long. Germline V gives CDR1 SNHLY, CDR2 FYNNEI. V shed 2 bases and J 5 bases; nucleotides not matched to a gene: 5.

V is TRBV19 and J is TRBJ2-1, with TRBD2 matching over 8 bases. With 3 bases clipped from V and 7 bases from J, the junction kept 20 bases outside the gene matches. The CDR3 is 19 residues long. In germline, CDR1 is LNHDA, CDR2 SQIVND (reference sequence). The DNA of the CDR3 is TGTGCCAGTAGTATGGGTCCCAGCGGGAGTAAACCCCTTGGGAATGAGCAGTTCTTC. Protein: CASSMGPSGSKPLGNEQFF.

The rearrangement links TRBV5-1 to TRBJ1-6; no clear D gene. The CDR3 has 15 amino acids. Germline V CDR1 and CDR2: SGHRS, YFSETQ. The V gene lost 0 bases and the J gene lost 8 bases, with 12 bases spanning the gap. CDR3 region: CASSLEAGLDSPLHF. CDR3 bases: TGCGCCAGCAGCTTGGAGGCGGGTCTTGATTCACCCCTCCACTTT. Variable domain in full (rest from reference TRBV5-1 and TRBJ1-6): KAGVTQTPRYLIKTRGQQVTLSCSPISGHRSVSWYQQTPGQGLQFLFEYFSETQRNKGNFPGRFSGRQFSNSRSEMNVSTLELGDSALYLCASSLEAGLDSPLHFGNGTRLTVT.

This chain connects TRBV10-3 to TRBJ2-2; 7 nucleotides agree with TRBD1. V lost 3 bases, J lost 5 bases, and 6 bases stayed unmatched. The CDR3 sequence is 15 residues long. The germline V gene encodes CDR1 ENHRY and CDR2 SYGVKD. Here the CDR3 reads CAISDAQGFTGELFF. In DNA, the CDR3 is TGTGCCATCAGTGATGCACAGGGGTTTACCGGGGAGCTGTTTTTT.

The genes are TRBV4-1 and TRBJ2-5; 14 nucleotides align to TRBD2. The CDR3 loop spans 18 amino acids. The V and J ends lost 4 bases and 4 bases, in that order; junction bases with no gene match: 11. Germline values: CDR1 MGHRA, CDR2 YSYEKL. CDR3 nucleotides: TGCGCCAGCAGCCTCACCGGGACTAGCGGGAGTCTTGGAGAGACCCAGTACTTC. Translated, it gives CASSLTGTSGSLGETQYF.

This chain connects TRBV27 to TRBJ1-1; tentative D call: TRBD1 (5 bases). In germline, CDR1 is MNHEY, CDR2 SMNVEV (reference sequence). The CDR3 runs 14 residues. The V end lost 0 bases, the J end lost 2 bases, and 7 bases lay between the germline ends. The CDR3 DNA sequence: TGTGCCAGCAGTTTATCGACAGTAAACACTGAAGCTTTCTTT. This codes for CASSLSTVNTEAFF.

The chain uses TRBV28 and TRBJ2-2; 9 nucleotides match TRBD1. Unmatched junction bases numbered 5, after V lost 8 bases and J lost 7 bases. This CDR3 spans 13 amino acids. CDR1 and CDR2 (germline): MDHEN, SYDVKM. The CDR3 DNA is TGTGCCAGCGGGGGACAGGGTATCGGGGAGCTGTTTTTT. Its translation: CASGGQGIGELFF.

The chain employs TRBV30 and TRBJ1-5; TRBD1 aligns across 11 bases. V dropped 4 bases and J dropped 1; count of bases not matched to a gene: 12. The germline V gene has CDR1 GTSNPN and CDR2 SVGIG (reference sequence). The CDR3 length is 18 residues. The CDR3 DNA sequence: TGTGCCTGGAATAGGGGGGACAGGGGGTTTCTCAGCAATCAGCCCCAGCATTTT. This codes for CAWNRGDRGFLSNQPQHF.